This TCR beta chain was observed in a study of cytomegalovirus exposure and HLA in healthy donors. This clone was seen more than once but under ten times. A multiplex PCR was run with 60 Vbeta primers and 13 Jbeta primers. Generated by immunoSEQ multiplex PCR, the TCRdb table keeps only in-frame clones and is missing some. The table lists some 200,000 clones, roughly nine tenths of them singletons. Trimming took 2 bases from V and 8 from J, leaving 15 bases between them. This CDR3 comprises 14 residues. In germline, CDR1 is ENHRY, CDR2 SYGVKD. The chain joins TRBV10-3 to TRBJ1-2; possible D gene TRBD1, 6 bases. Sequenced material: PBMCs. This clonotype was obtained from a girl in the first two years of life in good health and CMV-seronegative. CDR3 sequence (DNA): TGTGCCATCAGTGAGACCCGGGACAAAAGCGGCTACACCTTC. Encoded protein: CAISETRDKSGYTF.